Presented here are 11 T cell receptor beta chains from one specimen sequenced in a study of blood T cell repertoires in COVID-19. The repertoire was sequenced with immunoSEQ multiplex PCR; TCRdb's copy has only in-frame clones and lacks some. This table holds about 150,000 clones, roughly 89% found once. Sequenced material: peripheral blood. These receptors originate from a human donor in a cohort sampled during active COVID-19.

The J gene is TRBJ2-7, the V gene TRBV7-2; D not certain. The germline CDR1 and CDR2 sequences are SGHTA and FQGNSA. The CDR3 loop spans 14 amino acids. Deletions cut 1 base from V and 0 bases from J, with 7 bases between. For the CDR3, the DNA is TGTGCCAGCAGCTTAGAGTGGAGCTCCTACGAGCAGTACTTC. It is translated as CASSLEWSSYEQYF.

This chain links TRBV3-1 (or the pseudogene TRBV3-2) with TRBJ2-7, with TRBD2 matching 11 bases. In germline, CDR1 is LGHDT, CDR2 YNNKEL (reference sequence). V dropped 4 bases and J dropped 2; count of bases not matched to a gene: 4. There are 15 residues in the CDR3. This CDR3 reads CASSPTSGSAYEQYF. The CDR3 coding sequence is TGTGCCAGCAGCCCTACTAGCGGGAGCGCCTACGAGCAGTACTTC.

V and J are TRBV28 and TRBJ2-4; 7 nucleotides match TRBD2. Per the germline V gene, CDR1 is MDHEN and CDR2 is SYDVKM. With 1 base clipped from V and 1 base from J, the junction kept 7 bases outside the gene matches. There are 17 residues in the CDR3. The CDR3 region is CASSLSGGVKAKNIQYF. The CDR3 coding sequence is TGTGCCAGCAGTTTATCGGGGGGTGTCAAGGCCAAAAACATTCAGTACTTC. Complete variable domain (other parts from reference TRBV28 and TRBJ2-4): DVKVTQSSRYLVKRTGEKVFLECVQDMDHENMFWYRQDPGLGLRLIYFSYDVKMKEKGDIPEGYSVSREKKERFSLILESASTNQTSMYLCASSLSGGVKAKNIQYFGAGTRLSVL.

The rearrangement links TRBV5-4 to TRBJ2-3; 8 bases fit TRBD2. Germline CDR1 and CDR2: SGHNT and YYREEE (reference sequence). CDR3 length equals 15 residues. V shed 4 bases and J 3 bases; nucleotides not matched to a gene: 7. CDR3 amino acids: CASSTPRGGTDTQYF. The DNA of the CDR3 is TGTGCCAGCAGCACACCCCGGGGGGGTACAGATACGCAGTATTTT.

V gene TRBV7-2 combines with J gene TRBJ2-5, with D possibly being TRBD2 (6 bases). Between the trimmed V and J ends, which lost 5 bases and 4 bases, there was a span of 14 bases. Germline V gene lookup returns CDR1 SGHTA and CDR2 FQGNSA. The CDR3 loop spans 14 amino acids. CDR3 sequence: CASSPRASAETQYF. The CDR3 nucleotides read TGTGCCAGCAGCCCTCGTGCTAGCGCAGAGACCCAGTACTTC.

The chain recombines TRBV2 with TRBJ2-7; D is perhaps TRBD1 (6 bases). CDR1 SNHLY and CDR2 FYNNEI come from the germline V gene. This CDR3 is 15 amino acids long. V was clipped by 7 bases and J by 1 base, with 17 bases between them. Here the CDR3 reads CASKEVTGYSYEQYF. The DNA for the CDR3 is TGTGCCAGCAAAGAGGTGACAGGTTATTCCTACGAGCAGTACTTC.

The rearrangement links TRBV28 to TRBJ1-1, with TRBD1 matching over 10 bases. CDR1 is MDHEN, CDR2 SYDVKM, per germline. The CDR3 has 15 amino acids. The J segment lost 1 base and the V segment lost 5 bases, leaving 4 bases of the junction unmatched. CDR3 region: CASSDRGRENTEAFF. DNA of the CDR3: TGTGCCAGCAGTGACAGGGGGCGAGAGAACACTGAAGCTTTCTTT.

V usage is TRBV15 and J usage is TRBJ2-7; D gene ambiguous. V lost 1 base, J lost 2 bases, and 15 bases lay in between. CDR3 length equals 16 residues. Looked up from germline, CDR1 is LNHNV and CDR2 is YYDKDF (reference sequence). CDR3 in DNA: TGTGCCACCAGCAGAGCCAGCTTCGACTCACCCTACGAGCAGTACTTC. The encoded protein is CATSRASFDSPYEQYF.

V is TRBV5-6 and J is TRBJ2-1; 8 bases are shared with TRBD2. J was trimmed by 5 bases and V by 3 bases; bases with no gene match: 16. This CDR3 region has 18 residues. From germline, CDR1 is SGHDT and CDR2 YYEEEE. The CDR3 nucleotides are TGTGCCAGCAGCTCGAGGAATTACGGACTAGCAGGCAACAATGAGCAGTTCTTC. Amino acid sequence: CASSSRNYGLAGNNEQFF. The full variable domain, completed using reference TRBV5-6 and TRBJ2-1, is DAGVTQSPTHLIKTRGQQVTLRCSPKSGHDTVSWYQQALGQGPQFIFQYYEEEERQRGNFPDRFSGHQFPNYSSELNVNALLLGDSALYLCASSSRNYGLAGNNEQFFGPGTRLTVL.

The J gene is TRBJ1-6, the V gene TRBV2; 8 nucleotides line up with TRBD1. There are 14 residues in the CDR3. The V gene's germline CDR1 is SNHLY and CDR2 FYNNEI. V trimming: 7 bases; J trimming: 10 bases; junction bases outside the gene matches: 9. Here the CDR3 DNA reads TGTGCCAGCAACCTCAGGACAGGGAACTCACCCCTCCACTTT. Translating it yields CASNLRTGNSPLHF.

The CDR3 region has the DNA TGTGCCAGTAAGGGTGGGGGCAGGGGCGTAAATCAGCCCCAGCATTTT. Translated: CASKGGGRGVNQPQHF. This sequence joins TRBV19 and TRBJ1-5, with D perhaps matching TRBD1 (6 bases). Trimming removed 7 bases from V and 4 bases from J, with 20 bases in between. The CDR3 is 16 residues long. The germline CDR1 and CDR2 sequences are LNHDA and SQIVND (reference sequence).